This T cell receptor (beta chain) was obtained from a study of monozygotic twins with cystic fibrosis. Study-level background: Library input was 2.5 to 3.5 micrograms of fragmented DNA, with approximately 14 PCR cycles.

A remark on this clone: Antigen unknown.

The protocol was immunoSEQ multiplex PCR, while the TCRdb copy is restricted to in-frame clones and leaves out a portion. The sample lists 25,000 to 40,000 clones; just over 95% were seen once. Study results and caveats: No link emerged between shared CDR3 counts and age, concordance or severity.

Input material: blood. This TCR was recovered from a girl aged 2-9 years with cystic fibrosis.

CDR3 protein: CASSQGASNEQFF. The CDR3 DNA sequence: TGCGCCAGCAGCCAAGGGGCCAGCAATGAGCAGTTCTTC. The rearrangement uses TRBV4-1 and TRBJ2-1; D is ambiguous. The CDR3 is made up of 13 amino acids. V lost 1 base and J lost 6, with 7 bases in between. The V gene's germline CDR1 is MGHRA and CDR2 YSYEKL.